A selection of T cell receptor beta chains follows, all from one sample in a study of monozygotic twins with inflammatory bowel disease. Following a re-call of the 5' RACE reads, TCRdb has one entry per CDR3 protein and lacks DNA. The listing contains 120,000 to 150,000 distinct CDR3 sequences. The sample consisted of blood. These receptors came from a human donor with ulcerative colitis or Crohn's disease, or a healthy co-twin of an affected twin (not recorded which). CDR3s include the opening cysteine and the closing phenylalanine or tryptophan.

TRBJ2-1,TRBV7-9,CASSLGQPNEQFF
TRBJ2-7,TRBV19,CASSVKASYEQYF
TRBJ2-2,TRBV20-1,CSARVRTGDVGELFF
TRBJ1-5,TRBV28,CASSFDRGYQPQHF
TRBJ2-7,TRBV27,CASSKDKPPYEQYF
TRBJ1-1,TRBV5-1,CASSSKGTGQSTEAFF
TRBJ1-2,TRBV10-3,CAISESGQGMGGYTF
TRBJ1-1,TRBV9,CASSVVSGLVGEAFF
TRBJ1-5,TRBV7-2,CASSLARNNQPQHF
TRBJ2-2,TRBV19,CASSKERGAYTGELFF
TRBJ1-2,TRBV20-1,CSVIELGTEYGQTF
TRBJ2-1,TRBV20-1,CSARDRTGQTSYNEQFF
TRBJ2-6,TRBV6-1,CASRSSSSSGANVLTF
TRBJ2-1,TRBV13,CASSTSPPLAGGHYNEQFF
TRBJ2-2,TRBV7-6,CASSRLEITGELFF
TRBJ2-7,TRBV5-1,CASSPGLAGYEQYF
TRBJ2-3,TRBV28,CASSYRRDTQYF
TRBJ1-4,TRBV7-2,CASSLDFTGEKLFF
TRBJ2-1,TRBV7-2,CASSSGQGFFDEQFF
TRBJ1-1,TRBV4-1,CASSQEFGEAFF
TRBJ1-1,TRBV11-3,CASSFAQNTEAFF
TRBJ2-6,TRBV19,CASSMGAYGANVLTF
TRBJ2-7,TRBV6-1,CASSEVGTNEQYF
TRBJ2-6,TRBV11-2,CASSLVASRSSGANVLTF
TRBJ1-2,TRBV20-1,CSAQPGHLNYGYTF
TRBJ2-1,TRBV9,CASSDGTSGGAEDEQFF
TRBJ1-5,TRBV4-1,CASSQVSGGHNQPQHF
TRBJ2-6,TRBV11-2,CASSARDRGPPFSSGANVLTF
TRBJ1-5,TRBV20-1,CSAGDLHRGGKRNQPQHF
TRBJ2-6,TRBV5-4,CASRPIGTPAGANVLTF